This T cell receptor beta chain was observed in a study of shared clonotypes between healthy human individuals. General observations from the study: An effect of sequencing depth on clonotype sharing among donors was expected. Some clonotypes were shared by all four sorted-subset donors, while others were not shared. The non-shared ones had lower generation probabilities than the shared ones.

With V trimmed by 5 bases and J by 3 bases, 9 bases remained unmatched. This CDR3 has 15 residues. Germline CDR1 is PRHDT and CDR2 is FYEKMQ (reference sequence). Only CD45RO-negative cells positively selected for CCR7 counted as naive CD8 cells, so terminally differentiated effector memory CD45RA+ cells were excluded. Of note for this clone: The antigen is unknown.

Sequencing used immunoSEQ multiplex PCR; TCRdb keeps in-frame clones, though not all of them. The table includes 600,000 or so clones, about 98% detected once. This sequence originates from a man between 25 and 39 years old in good health. The chain uses TRBV13 and TRBJ2-7; 8 positions agree with TRBD1. The sequencing input was naive CD8+ T cells sorted from blood. The CDR3 DNA follows: TGTGCCAGCAGCCCACGGACAGGGATTCTCTACGAGCAGTACTTC. Its translation: CASSPRTGILYEQYF.